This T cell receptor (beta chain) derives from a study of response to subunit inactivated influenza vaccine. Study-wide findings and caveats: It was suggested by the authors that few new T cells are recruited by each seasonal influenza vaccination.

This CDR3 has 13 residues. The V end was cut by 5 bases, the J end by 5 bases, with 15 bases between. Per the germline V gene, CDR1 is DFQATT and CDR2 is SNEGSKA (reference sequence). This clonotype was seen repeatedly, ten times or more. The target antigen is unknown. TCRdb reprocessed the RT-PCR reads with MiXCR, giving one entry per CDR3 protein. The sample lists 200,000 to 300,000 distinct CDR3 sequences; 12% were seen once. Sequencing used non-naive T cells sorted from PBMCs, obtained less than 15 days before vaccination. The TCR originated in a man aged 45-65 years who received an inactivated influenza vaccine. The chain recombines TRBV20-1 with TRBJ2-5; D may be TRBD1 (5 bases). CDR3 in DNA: TGCAGTGCTCCTCAGGGAATTGGGGAGACCCAGTACTTC. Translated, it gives CSAPQGIGETQYF.